This T cell receptor beta chain was documented in a study of shared clonotypes between healthy human individuals. Study-wide findings and caveats: Donors were few, which limited the genetic and exposure-history diversity represented. Clonotype sharing levels among donors were expected to vary with sequencing depth.

Concerning this clone: The antigen remains undetermined.

Measured with immunoSEQ multiplex PCR; TCRdb has only the in-frame clones, and not every one. The sample carries some 2.4 million clones, under 95% recorded once. The germline gives CDR1 MDHEN, CDR2 SYDVKM. V was cut by 3 bases and J by 3 bases, with 11 bases left in between. The CDR3 totals 14 residues. Donors were healthy HIV-negative adults without recently reported acute infections or vaccinations. All donors were Caucasian adults living in Nashville, Tennessee. The V and J genes are TRBV28 and TRBJ1-1; D gene unclear. The origin of this receptor is a man between 18 and 35 years old in good health. Some clones in this sample may be carry-over from other donors' samples. Sequenced: naive CD4+ T cells from PBMCs. Subset: CD45RA+ positively selected. The CDR3 nucleotides read TGTGCCAGCAGTTTGGGTGGCATCTACACTGAAGCTTTCTTT. This gives the protein CASSLGGIYTEAFF.